This entry concerns a single T cell receptor (beta chain). These data are taken from a study of technical replicates of blood from four donors. This CDR3 has 15 amino acids. The V gene's germline CDR1 is MNHEY and CDR2 SMNVEV (reference sequence). The V and J ends lost 5 bases and 4 bases, in that order; junction bases with no gene match: 4. Profiled with immunoSEQ multiplex PCR; TCRdb holds only in-frame clones, not every one. The table has 82,000 or so clones, 96% seen once. The sample taken for sequencing was T cells isolated from PBMCs. V gene TRBV27 combines with J gene TRBJ2-2; TRBD2 matches 10 bases. This sequence was found in a human donor in good health. In nucleotides, the CDR3 is TGTGCCAGCAGTCTTATAGCGGGAGGCACCGGGGAGCTGTTTTTT. The encoded protein is CASSLIAGGTGELFF.